The T cell receptor (beta chain) under discussion was sequenced for a study of T cell responses to AZD1222 COVID-19 vaccine. Study results and caveats: Most donors were white British and more were female, and clonal diversity was possibly underestimated. Only five to seven individuals given AZD1222 were seropositive at baseline.

Data came from immunoSEQ multiplex PCR; TCRdb stores just in-frame clones and leaves some out. The repertoire holds about 94,000 clones, with around 90% as singletons. With respect to this clone: As yet, its antigen is unknown.

The input for sequencing was peripheral blood, taken on day 0 of AZD1222 vaccination. The TCR originated in an adult in good health.

The CDR3 loop is CASSPGGANYGYTF. CDR3 sequence (DNA): TGTGCCAGCAGCCCCGGGGGAGCTAACTATGGCTACACCTTC. This chain connects TRBV11-1 to TRBJ1-2; perhaps TRBD1 as D (5 bases). V was pared by 5 bases and J by 0 bases, with 10 bases between. The CDR3 totals 14 residues. CDR1 is SGHAT and CDR2 is FQDESV in the germline V gene (reference sequence).